Below are 26 T cell receptor beta chains sequenced from a single sample in a study of T cell responses to AZD1222 COVID-19 vaccine. Here immunoSEQ multiplex PCR was the method, and the copy in TCRdb shows in-frame clones only, minus some. Among more than 120,000 clones listed, approximately 90% were seen once. Sample: peripheral blood, taken 28 days after the second AZD1222 dose. The receptors come from an adult who received the AZD1222 COVID-19 vaccine.

This chain joins TRBV11-2 and TRBJ2-1; TRBD1 aligns across 8 bases. Germline lookup yields CDR1 SGHAT and CDR2 FQNNGV. Trimming at V came to 5 bases and at J to 15 bases, leaving 6 bases not matched to a gene. This CDR3 is built from 11 residues. The CDR3 protein is CASSPRQGLFF. In DNA, the CDR3 is TGTGCCAGCAGCCCCCGACAGGGGCTGTTCTTC. The variable domain in full, with the rest retrieved from reference TRBV11-2 and TRBJ2-1, is EAGVAQSPRYKIIEKRQSVAFWCNPISGHATLYWYQQILGQGPKLLIQFQNNGVVDDSQLPKDRFSAERLKGVDSTLKIQPAKLEDSAVYLCASSPRQGLFFGPGTRLTVL.

The chain employs TRBV21-1 and TRBJ1-2. TRBV21-1 is a listed pseudogene. The CDR3 has 14 amino acids. CDR3 sequence: CASSKASGIYGYTF. The CDR3 coding sequence is TGTGCCAGCAGCAAAGCTTCGGGAATCTATGGCTACACCTTC.

The chain uses TRBV18 and TRBJ1-5; perhaps TRBD1 as D (5 bases). The germline V gene has CDR1 KGHSH and CDR2 LQKENI. Deletions cut 10 bases from V and 4 bases from J, with 14 bases between. CDR3 size: 13 residues. The CDR3 DNA reads TGTGCCACCACTGAAGGGACTAATCAGCCCCAGCATTTT. Its translation: CATTEGTNQPQHF.

The rearrangement links TRBV6-4 to TRBJ2-1, with D unclear. V was cut by 4 bases and J by 6 bases, with 4 bases left in between. CDR3 length: 11 amino acids. The V gene's germline CDR1 is MRHNA and CDR2 SNTAGT. CDR3 sequence reads: CASSGGNEQFF. The CDR3 bases are TGTGCCAGCAGTGGAGGCAATGAGCAGTTCTTC.

The gene calls are TRBV7-9 and TRBJ2-7; no clear D gene. Trimming took off 4 bases at V and 0 bases at J, with 10 bases between the two ends. Germline values: CDR1 SEHNR, CDR2 FQNEAQ (reference sequence). CDR3 size: 14 residues. CDR3 protein: CASSSPSSSYEQYF. CDR3 sequence (DNA): TGTGCCAGCAGCTCCCCCTCGTCCTCCTACGAGCAGTACTTC.

The chain employs TRBV11-2 and TRBJ2-7; D is perhaps TRBD1 (5 bases). CDR1 and CDR2 (germline): SGHAT, FQNNGV. Trimming cost V 5 bases and J 2 bases, with 16 bases left between them. This CDR3 region has 15 residues. CDR3 protein: CASSIRQILTYEQYF. CDR3 sequence (DNA): TGTGCCAGCAGCATTAGACAGATCCTCACCTACGAGCAGTACTTC.

This clone showed up just a few times. J is TRBJ1-1 and V is TRBV18; D uncertain. CDR1 is KGHSH, CDR2 LQKENI, per germline. The germline V and J ends were trimmed by 3 bases and 6 bases, with 11 bases remaining between them. The CDR3 totals 13 residues. The DNA for the CDR3 is TGTGCCAGCTCACCCCGATATTCCGCTGAAGCTTTCTTT. Amino acids: CASSPRYSAEAFF. Drawing the rest from reference TRBV18 and TRBJ1-1, the complete variable domain is NAGVMQNPRHLVRRRGQEARLRCSPMKGHSHVYWYRQLPEEGLKFMVYLQKENIIDESGMPKERFSAEFPKEGPSILRIQQVVRGDSAAYFCASSPRYSAEAFFGQGTRLTVV.

For this clone: The sample carries other DNA sequences with the same CDR3. V usage is TRBV6-5 and J usage is TRBJ2-3, with D perhaps matching TRBD2 (5 bases). The V end was cut by 0 bases, the J end by 1 base, with 11 bases between. This CDR3 contains 16 residues. Looked up from germline, CDR1 is MNHEY and CDR2 is SVGAGI. This chain's CDR3 is CASSYSGGLGTDTQYF. CDR3 sequence (DNA): TGTGCCAGCAGTTACTCAGGCGGGTTAGGCACAGATACGCAGTATTTT.

V gene TRBV30 combines with J gene TRBJ2-2; TRBD2 aligns across 10 bases. V gave up 0 bases and J gave up 6 bases; unmatched junction bases: 4. This CDR3 contains 15 residues. Germline V lookup: CDR1 GTSNPN, CDR2 SVGIG (reference sequence). Written as DNA, the CDR3 is TGTGCCTGGAGTGTAAGCCTAGCGGGAGCCGGGGAGCTGTTTTTT. Amino acids: CAWSVSLAGAGELFF.

The J gene is TRBJ2-5, the V gene TRBV10-2, with 7 bases that match TRBD1. V lost 6 bases to trimming and J lost 1 base; unmatched junction nucleotides: 5. CDR3 length: 14 residues. The V gene's germline CDR1 is WSHSY and CDR2 SAAADI. The CDR3 spells CASRMTGTQETQYF. In DNA, the CDR3 is TGCGCCAGCAGGATGACAGGGACCCAAGAGACCCAGTACTTC.

This clone was seen only once. The genes are TRBV24-1 and TRBJ1-2, with D unclear. CDR3 size: 14 residues. The V end lost 7 bases, the J end lost 4 bases, and 15 bases lay between the germline ends. Germline loops: CDR1 KGHDR, CDR2 SFDVKD. The CDR3 nucleotides are TGTGCCACCAGCCCGCCCCAGATTACCTATGGCTACACCTTC. It codes for CATSPPQITYGYTF.

V is TRBV28 and J is TRBJ2-1; D is perhaps TRBD1 (6 bases). Trimming cost V 9 bases and J 9 bases, with 24 bases left between them. The CDR3 is made up of 15 amino acids. Germline V CDR1 and CDR2: MDHEN, SYDVKM. CDR3 DNA: TGTGCCAGTCTTCGTTGGGCAGGGGTGAGCGGTGAGCAGTTCTTC. Translated, it gives CASLRWAGVSGEQFF.

The chain carries TRBV7-9 and TRBJ1-1; D unresolved. The CDR3 totals 14 residues. The V end was cut by 7 bases, the J end by 0 bases, with 12 bases between. CDR1 SEHNR and CDR2 FQNEAQ come from the germline V gene (reference sequence). The CDR3 region is CASTPPGLNTEAFF. The CDR3 bases are TGTGCCAGCACGCCACCAGGTTTGAACACTGAAGCTTTCTTT.

The DNA of the CDR3 is TGCAGTGCTATTGAGGACAGCAACACTGAAGCTTTCTTT. As protein: CSAIEDSNTEAFF. V gene TRBV20-1 combines with J gene TRBJ1-1; D is possibly TRBD1 (6 bases). The germline V gene has CDR1 DFQATT and CDR2 SNEGSKA (reference sequence). The ends were cut back, 4 bases at V and 2 bases at J, with 11 bases in the middle. This CDR3 spans 13 amino acids.

The chain joins TRBV19 to TRBJ1-1; a possible D gene is TRBD1 (5 bases). This CDR3 is 14 amino acids long. Per germline, CDR1 LNHDA and CDR2 SQIVND (reference sequence). V was cut by 5 bases and J by 6 bases, with 16 bases left in between. The CDR3 is CASSPQTARAEAFF. CDR3 in DNA: TGTGCCAGTAGTCCTCAGACAGCTCGGGCTGAAGCTTTCTTT.

The chain recombines TRBV7-9 with TRBJ1-1, with TRBD1 as a possible D gene (6 bases). Trimming pared 8 bases from V and 1 base from J, leaving 8 bases between. The CDR3 extends over 12 amino acids. Germline values: CDR1 SEHNR, CDR2 FQNEAQ (reference sequence). CDR3 region: CASLTGNTEAFF. The CDR3 DNA follows: TGTGCCAGCCTGACAGGGAACACTGAAGCTTTCTTT.

V usage is TRBV27 and J usage is TRBJ1-2; D unclear. The CDR3 totals 13 residues. The V gene's germline CDR1 is MNHEY and CDR2 SMNVEV (reference sequence). V was trimmed by 2 bases and J by 3 bases, leaving 7 bases between them. CDR3 coding DNA: TGTGCCAGCAGTTTACGTCGGGACTATGGCTACACCTTC. The encoded protein is CASSLRRDYGYTF.

This sequence joins TRBV7-8 and TRBJ2-1; 9 nucleotides line up with TRBD2. J was trimmed by 4 bases and V by 5 bases; bases with no gene match: 6. Germline V CDR1 and CDR2: SGHVS, FQNEAQ. The length of the CDR3 is 15 residues. CDR3 region: CASSTPGLAYNEQFF. The DNA of the CDR3 is TGTGCCAGCAGCACCCCGGGACTAGCTTACAATGAGCAGTTCTTC.

The chain recombines TRBV7-3 with TRBJ2-2, with D uncertain. Germline V lookup: CDR1 SGHTA, CDR2 FQGTGA. With 3 bases removed from V and 2 bases from J, the gap between germline ends came to 1 base. This CDR3 comprises 12 residues. The CDR3 spells CASSFNTGELFF. The CDR3 nucleotides are TGTGCCAGCAGCTTTAACACCGGGGAGCTGTTTTTT.

In its sample, this clone was seen a few times. The gene calls are TRBV19 and TRBJ2-3, with TRBD1 identical over 7 bases. The CDR3 covers 14 residues. Unmatched junction bases numbered 3, after V lost 5 bases and J lost 1 base. Germline V gene lookup returns CDR1 LNHDA and CDR2 SQIVND (reference sequence). The CDR3: CASSWGTGTDTQYF. The DNA of the CDR3 is TGTGCCAGTAGTTGGGGGACAGGCACAGATACGCAGTATTTT.

This clone was recorded once. The chain carries TRBV5-6 and TRBJ2-1; 8 bases line up with TRBD2. The CDR3 runs 16 residues. J gave up 0 bases and V 2 bases, and 4 bases lay outside the gene matches. Looked up from germline, CDR1 is SGHDT and CDR2 is YYEEEE. CDR3 region: CASSFAGGHSYNEQFF. For the CDR3, the DNA is TGTGCCAGCAGCTTCGCGGGAGGCCACTCCTACAATGAGCAGTTCTTC.

The chain employs TRBV28 and TRBJ2-5, with 7 bases aligning to TRBD2. This CDR3 has 12 residues. Germline CDR1 MDHEN, CDR2 SYDVKM. J was trimmed by 4 bases and V by 9 bases; bases with no gene match: 5. The CDR3 DNA sequence: TGTGCCAGATGGGGGGGATTAGAGACCCAGTACTTC. It yields the protein CARWGGLETQYF. The complete variable domain, with remaining parts taken from reference TRBV28 and TRBJ2-5, reads DVKVTQSSRYLVKRTGEKVFLECVQDMDHENMFWYRQDPGLGLRLIYFSYDVKMKEKGDIPEGYSVSREKKERFSLILESASTNQTSMYLCARWGGLETQYFGPGTRLLVL.

Note on this clone: Other DNA sequences in this sample translate to the same CDR3. This rearrangement joins TRBV11-2 to TRBJ2-3; TRBD2 matches 8 bases. The trim removed 1 base at V and 2 bases at J, leaving 5 bases unmatched. Germline V gene sequence: CDR1 SGHAT, CDR2 FQNNGV. The CDR3 contains 16 residues. DNA of the CDR3: TGTGCCAGCAGCTTAGGGGCGGGAGGCTCCACAGATACGCAGTATTTT. This codes for CASSLGAGGSTDTQYF.

This sequence joins TRBV28 and TRBJ1-1, with a weak D call TRBD1 (5 bases). The CDR3 runs 13 residues. In germline, CDR1 is MDHEN, CDR2 SYDVKM. Trimming took off 2 bases at V and 8 bases at J, with 12 bases between the two ends. CDR3 amino acids: CASSLRGRAEAFF. In DNA form, the CDR3 reads TGTGCCAGCAGTTTACGGGGGAGGGCCGAAGCTTTCTTT.

This clone was seen only once. The chain recombines TRBV12-3 or TRBV12-4 with TRBJ2-2; no clear D gene. V was pared by 3 bases and J by 8 bases, with 4 bases between. The CDR3 extends over 11 amino acids. The CDR3: CASSFGGELFF. The DNA of the CDR3 is TGTGCCAGCAGTTTTGGGGGGGAGCTGTTTTTT.

The V gene is TRBV11-3, the J gene TRBJ2-5; D gene uncertain. From germline, CDR1 is SGHNT and CDR2 YENEEA. The V end lost 5 bases, the J end lost 5 bases, and 15 bases lay between the germline ends. The CDR3 covers 14 residues. As DNA, the CDR3 is TGTGCCAGCAGCACCGGGCCCAGAGGTGAGACCCAGTACTTC. It translates to CASSTGPRGETQYF.